A single sample gave rise to the 9 T cell receptor beta chains below, sequenced in a study of CD8+ T cells in alopecia areata. Treatment noted: oral pan-JAK inhibitor, 5-10 mg twice daily. cDNA reverse transcribed from extracted RNA served as the sequencing template. The method was immunoSEQ multiplex PCR; TCRdb's version includes in-frame clones alone and lacks a portion of them. The sample carries over 150,000 clones, around three fifths recorded once. Source: CD4+ T cells sorted from blood, taken at week 24, from a patient treated with tofacitinib. The receptors were gathered from a human donor with alopecia areata.

This CDR3 is CSVEGRQVEAFF. The CDR3 bases are TGCAGCGTTGAGGGGAGACAGGTTGAAGCTTTCTTT. V gene TRBV29-1 combines with J gene TRBJ1-1, with D tentatively TRBD1 (6 bases). V was cut by 3 bases and J by 7 bases, with 12 bases left in between. The CDR3 has 12 residues. CDR1 SQVTM and CDR2 ANQGSEA come from the germline V gene.

The rearrangement links TRBV5-1 to TRBJ2-7, with 7 bases that match TRBD1. J gave up 7 bases and V 4 bases, and 8 bases lay outside the gene matches. The CDR3 contains 13 residues. The germline V gene has CDR1 SGHRS and CDR2 YFSETQ. Written as DNA, the CDR3 is TGCGCCAGCAGCCCAGACAGGGTCGAGGAGCAGTACTTC. The encoded protein is CASSPDRVEEQYF.

The V gene is TRBV7-9, the J gene TRBJ2-1; weak D call: TRBD1 (7 bases). This CDR3 has 14 residues. The V end lost 0 bases, the J end lost 8 bases, and 11 bases lay between the germline ends. From germline, CDR1 is SEHNR and CDR2 FQNEAQ (reference sequence). The CDR3 sequence: CASSLAIRGDEQFF. The CDR3 DNA follows: TGTGCCAGCAGCTTAGCCATCAGGGGGGATGAGCAGTTCTTC.

This clone was counted between two and nine times. The rearrangement links TRBV20-1 to TRBJ2-1; TRBD2 might be the D (6 bases). The ends were cut back, 3 bases at V and 7 bases at J, with 7 bases in the middle. Germline-derived CDR1 and CDR2 are DFQATT and SNEGSKA (reference sequence). This CDR3 is 11 amino acids long. The DNA for the CDR3 is TGCAGTGCTAGCGGGACTAATGAGCAGTTCTTC. Translating gives CSASGTNEQFF.

The rearrangement joins TRBV29-1 to TRBJ2-5, with unresolved D. The CDR3 has 14 residues. Germline V gene data show CDR1 as SQVTM and CDR2 as ANQGSEA. Trimming removed 7 bases from V and 4 bases from J, with 19 bases in between. The CDR3 sequence is CSARAVGVGETQYF. The DNA for the CDR3 is TGCAGCGCTCGCGCAGTCGGTGTTGGAGAGACCCAGTACTTC.

The chain employs TRBV10-1 and TRBJ2-3; 7 bases fit TRBD1. This CDR3 is 14 amino acids long. CDR1 and CDR2 (germline): WNHNN, SYGVQD (reference sequence). Trimming at V came to 5 bases and at J to 2 bases, leaving 4 bases not matched to a gene. CDR3 residues: CASSTGTVTDTQYF. The CDR3 bases are TGCGCCAGCAGTACCGGGACAGTCACAGATACGCAGTATTTT.

The chain is built from TRBV27 and TRBJ2-5, with D possibly being TRBD2 (7 bases). Germline CDR1 and CDR2: MNHEY and SMNVEV (reference sequence). V lost 5 bases and J 1 base, leaving 11 bases between the germline ends. The CDR3 extends over 14 amino acids. CDR3 region: CASSIGGPQETQYF. The CDR3 nucleotides are TGTGCCAGCAGTATCGGGGGGCCCCAAGAGACCCAGTACTTC.

This clone has a handful of counts. This chain's CDR3 is CSVTVFDTEAFF. CDR3 DNA sequence: TGCAGCGTTACAGTATTTGACACTGAAGCTTTCTTT. The genes are TRBV29-1 and TRBJ1-1; D not certain. The V end lost 5 bases, the J end lost 3 bases, and 10 bases lay between the germline ends. Germline V gives CDR1 SQVTM, CDR2 ANQGSEA. This CDR3 spans 12 amino acids. The variable domain in full, completed from reference TRBV29-1 and TRBJ1-1, reads SAVISQKPSRDICQRGTSLTIQCQVDSQVTMMFWYRQQPGQSLTLIATANQGSEATYESGFVIDKFPISRPNLTFSTLTVSNMSPEDSSIYLCSVTVFDTEAFFGQGTRLTVV.

This clone has just a few counts. V gene TRBV5-4 combines with J gene TRBJ1-1, with 9 bases lining up with TRBD1. This CDR3 is built from 15 residues. Germline CDR1 is SGHNT and CDR2 is YYREEE (reference sequence). J was trimmed by 4 bases and V by 4 bases; bases with no gene match: 8. CDR3 sequence: CASSIPGQGATEAFF. DNA for the CDR3: TGTGCCAGCAGCATCCCGGGACAGGGTGCCACTGAAGCTTTCTTT.